The 29 T cell receptor beta chains presented below share a single source sample, sequenced in a study of blood T cells in healthy people across ages. Primed by a sample-barcoded 5' primer and a J-beta primer mix, a second PCR proceeded for roughly 6 to 12 cycles. TCRdb processed the 5' RACE reads anew with MiXCR; each CDR3 protein has one entry. The profile shows 800,000 or so distinct CDR3 sequences, about half of them singletons. Sequences were obtained from blood. These receptors all come from an elderly man in good health.

The chain employs TRBV20-1 and TRBJ2-1, with 10 bases matching TRBD2. Unmatched junction bases numbered 10, after V lost 3 bases and J lost 8 bases. The CDR3 has 15 residues. Germline V gene sequence: CDR1 DFQATT, CDR2 SNEGSKA (reference sequence). CDR3 nucleotides: TGCAGTGCTAGCCCCCTAGCGGGAGCGGGGGATGAGCAGTTCTTC. This translates into CSASPLAGAGDEQFF.

A note on this clonotype: Just one base apart from a much larger clone, this may be a read error. V and J are TRBV10-3 and TRBJ2-3; the match to TRBD2 covers 9 bases. The ends lost 11 bases at V and 2 bases at J; junction bases unmatched: 14. CDR1 ENHRY and CDR2 SYGVKD come from the germline V gene. The CDR3 sequence is 16 residues long. In DNA form, the CDR3 reads TGTGCCGCCCAAGGGACTAGCTCCGCCACCACAGATACGCAGTATTTT. Translating it yields CAAQGTSSATTDTQYF.

A note on this clonotype: The junction shows a germline mismatch at one end, possibly a read error. The rearrangement links TRBV20-1 to TRBJ2-6; D call uncertain. This CDR3 spans 15 amino acids. Looked up from germline, CDR1 is DFQATT and CDR2 is SNEGSKA (reference sequence). The CDR3 DNA sequence: TGCAGTGCTAGAGATGGAAGGTCTGGAGCCAACGTCCTGACTTTC. This sequence encodes CSARDGRSGANVLTF.

This clonotype was seen ten or more times. V gene TRBV7-9 combines with J gene TRBJ2-3; weak D call: TRBD2 (7 bases). From germline, CDR1 is SEHNR and CDR2 FQNEAQ (reference sequence). V was pared by 5 bases and J by 13 bases, with 13 bases between. CDR3 length: 11 residues. The CDR3 loop reads CASSAEGGKYF. Here the CDR3 DNA reads TGTGCCAGCAGCGCCGAGGGGGGGAAGTATTTT.

The chain uses TRBV12-3 or TRBV12-4 and TRBJ2-1; D may be TRBD1 (6 bases). The CDR3 is 14 residues long. Trimming removed 3 bases at V and 4 bases at J, with 10 bases between. The CDR3 DNA reads as TGTGCCAGCAGTTTTCCCGGACAGTACAATGAGCAGTTCTTC. This translates into CASSFPGQYNEQFF.

This clonotype turned up a few times. The rearrangement uses TRBV7-2 and TRBJ1-1, with a possible D match to TRBD1 (6 bases). V was cut by 5 bases and J by 3 bases, with 10 bases left in between. This CDR3 has 13 residues. Germline V gene data show CDR1 as SGHTA and CDR2 as FQGNSA. CDR3 sequence: CASSEGQYTEAFF. CDR3 bases: TGTGCCAGCAGCGAAGGACAGTACACTGAAGCTTTCTTT.

The CDR3 here is CASSLGLVGATAYF. The CDR3 DNA is TGCGCCAGCAGCTTAGGACTAGTGGGAGCGACAGCGTACTTC. This chain uses TRBV5-1 with TRBJ2-7; 7 bases align to TRBD2. V was pared by 2 bases and J by 12 bases, with 14 bases of the junction left unmatched. The CDR3 is 14 amino acids. CDR1 SGHRS and CDR2 YFSETQ come from the germline V gene.

The chain is built from TRBV2 and TRBJ2-4, with a weak D call TRBD1 (6 bases). CDR3 length: 15 residues. Between the trimmed V and J ends, which lost 6 bases and 2 bases, there was a span of 14 bases. Per the germline V gene, CDR1 is SNHLY and CDR2 is FYNNEI. The CDR3 loop is CASSDKGHSKNIQYF. As DNA, the CDR3 is TGTGCCAGCAGCGATAAGGGACACTCCAAAAACATTCAGTACTTC.

The V call is TRBV6-1, the J call TRBJ2-5, with D perhaps being TRBD1 or TRBD2 (6 bases each). Germline CDR1 is MNHNS and CDR2 is SASEGT. V was shortened by 2 bases and J by 9 bases, with 16 bases between the two germline ends. The CDR3 runs to 14 residues. The CDR3 DNA follows: TGTGCCAGCAGTGAACCAGAGGGGGGCGAGGCCCAGTACTTC. This sequence encodes CASSEPEGGEAQYF.

This clonotype was recorded at least ten times. CDR3 DNA sequence: TGTGCCAGCAGGCTCGACAGGACGAATTCACCCCTCCACTTT. Protein: CASRLDRTNSPLHF. This chain joins TRBV12-3 or TRBV12-4 and TRBJ1-6, with D maybe TRBD1 (6 bases). The ends were cut back, 6 bases at V and 7 bases at J, with 13 bases in the middle. The CDR3 has 14 residues.

The CDR3 sequence is CASSEHRTGAYEQYF. Here the CDR3 DNA reads TGTGCCAGCAGCGAGCATCGGACAGGAGCCTACGAGCAGTACTTC. This chain joins TRBV27 and TRBJ2-4; 7 bases fit TRBD1. Judging by the DNA end, TRBJ2-7 fits better; the J call may be wrong. The CDR3 loop spans 15 amino acids. Germline-derived CDR1 and CDR2 are MNHEY and SMNVEV (reference sequence).

The chain employs TRBV20-1 and TRBJ1-5; D is possibly TRBD1 (6 bases). The CDR3 is 15 amino acids. V was shortened by 4 bases and J by 0 bases, with 13 bases between the two germline ends. Germline loops: CDR1 DFQATT, CDR2 SNEGSKA (reference sequence). For the CDR3, the DNA is TGCAGTGCTACCCTTAGGGGGAGTAGCAATCAGCCCCAGCATTTT. Amino acids: CSATLRGSSNQPQHF.

V gene TRBV20-1 combines with J gene TRBJ2-2; D is undetermined. V was trimmed by 4 bases and J by 10 bases, leaving 13 bases between them. This CDR3 is built from 12 residues. CDR1 is DFQATT and CDR2 is SNEGSKA in the germline V gene (reference sequence). For the CDR3, the DNA is TGCAGTGCTAAAGGACGGCGGTCGGAGCTGTTTTTT. Its translation is CSAKGRRSELFF.

The V call is TRBV7-3, the J call TRBJ2-6, with D unclear. Trimming took 3 bases from V and 2 from J, leaving 5 bases between them. Germline V lookup: CDR1 SGHTA, CDR2 FQGTGA. The length of the CDR3 is 14 residues. CDR3 DNA sequence: TGTGCCAGCAGCTTGAACACTGGGGCCAACGTCCTGACTTTC. Protein sequence: CASSLNTGANVLTF.

This clonotype was seen a handful of times. This sequence joins TRBV6-2 or TRBV6-3 and TRBJ1-2; D is possibly TRBD1 (5 bases). Germline V gene data show CDR1 as MNHEY and CDR2 as SVGEGT. The CDR3 covers 15 residues. V was clipped by 1 base and J by 6 bases, with 15 bases between them. CDR3 residues: CASSYFDRALNGYTF. The CDR3 DNA follows: TGTGCCAGCAGTTACTTCGACAGAGCCCTGAATGGCTACACCTTC.

The chain links TRBV20-1 to TRBJ2-5; D might be TRBD2 (5 bases). The J call may not be correct, given that the DNA end is closer to TRBJ2-7. CDR1 and CDR2 (germline): DFQATT, SNEGSKA (reference sequence). The CDR3 consists of 12 residues. Here the CDR3 DNA reads TGCAGTGCTAGGATAGGGAGCAGCGAGCAGTACTTC. Translation: CSARIGSSEQYF.

This clonotype was counted between two and nine times. The chain carries TRBV19 and TRBJ2-6, with D tentatively TRBD1 (6 bases). V lost 3 bases and J lost 0, with 9 bases in between. The length of the CDR3 is 16 residues. Germline CDR1 reads LNHDA; CDR2 reads SQIVND (reference sequence). The CDR3 sequence is CASSMMDSSGANVLTF. CDR3 in DNA: TGTGCCAGTAGTATGATGGACAGCTCTGGGGCCAACGTCCTGACTTTC. Based on the CDR3 plus reference TRBV19 and TRBJ2-6, the full variable domain is DGGITQSPKYLFRKEGQNVTLSCEQNLNHDAMYWYRQDPGQGLRLIYYSQIVNDFQKGDIAEGYSVSREKKESFPLTVTSAQKNPTAFYLCASSMMDSSGANVLTFGAGSRLTVL.

The chain recombines TRBV5-1 with TRBJ2-1, with D unresolved. The germline V and J ends were trimmed by 4 bases and 8 bases, with 16 bases remaining between them. In germline, CDR1 is SGHRS, CDR2 YFSETQ. The CDR3 loop spans 14 amino acids. The CDR3 region has the DNA TGCGCCAGCAGCCCCCGTGATAGCTTCGATGAGCAGTTCTTC. As protein: CASSPRDSFDEQFF.

The gene calls are TRBV4-1 and TRBJ1-1; D is unresolved. The germline V gene encodes CDR1 MGHRA and CDR2 YSYEKL. The CDR3 contains 15 residues. Trimming cost V 1 base and J 5 bases, with 14 bases left between them. CDR3 DNA: TGCGCCAGCAGCCAAGCCATCAGTGGTGGTACTGAAGCTTTCTTT. Its translation is CASSQAISGGTEAFF.

The chain joins TRBV7-3 to TRBJ2-5; either TRBD1 or TRBD2 may supply D (5 bases each). V was trimmed by 4 bases and J by 2 bases, leaving 11 bases between them. This CDR3 contains 14 residues. CDR1 and CDR2 from the germline V gene are SGHTA and FQGTGA. The CDR3 sequence: CASSYQGEQETQYF. CDR3 in DNA: TGTGCCAGCAGCTACCAGGGAGAACAAGAGACCCAGTACTTC. Combining the CDR3 with reference TRBV7-3 and TRBJ2-5 gives the whole variable domain GAGVSQTPSNKVTEKGKYVELRCDPISGHTALYWYRQSLGQGPEFLIYFQGTGAADDSGLPNDRFFAVRPEGSVSTLKIQRTERGDSAVYLCASSYQGEQETQYFGPGTRLLVL.

This clonotype was observed many times. This chain connects TRBV15 to TRBJ2-7, with 8 bases lining up with TRBD1. CDR1 is LNHNV and CDR2 is YYDKDF in the germline V gene (reference sequence). CDR3 size: 15 residues. J lost 4 bases, V lost 3 bases, and 8 bases had no gene match. The CDR3 nucleotides read TGTGCCACCAGCAGGAACCGGGACAGGATTTACGAGCAGTACTTC. Amino acid sequence: CATSRNRDRIYEQYF.

The CDR3 sequence is CATSRDRLNEQYF. For the CDR3, the DNA is TGTGCCACCAGCCGGGACAGACTCAATGAGCAGTACTTC. J is TRBJ2-5 and V is TRBV24-1; 7 bases agree with TRBD1. This CDR3 has 13 residues. V lost 7 bases to trimming and J lost 11 bases; unmatched junction nucleotides: 12. Germline lookup yields CDR1 KGHDR and CDR2 SFDVKD.

Here the CDR3 reads CASSAYGTADYGYTF. CDR3 coding DNA: TGTGCCAGCAGCGCCTACGGAACGGCGGATTATGGCTACACCTTC. The chain links TRBV7-3 to TRBJ1-2; D is unresolved. Trimming left V 5 bases short and J 5 bases short, with 18 bases between. The CDR3 has 15 amino acids. In germline, CDR1 is SGHTA, CDR2 FQGTGA.

This clonotype has just a few counts. This rearrangement joins TRBV28 to TRBJ2-5, with a tentative D call TRBD1 (6 bases). Germline lookup yields CDR1 MDHEN and CDR2 SYDVKM. CDR3 length: 15 amino acids. Trimming removed 6 bases from V and 1 base from J, with 15 bases in between. The CDR3 spells CASSADTGLQETQYF. For the CDR3, the DNA is TGTGCCAGCAGCGCTGATACAGGGCTCCAAGAGACCCAGTACTTC.

As regards this clonotype: A much larger clone differs from this one at a single base, so this may be a read error. The rearrangement uses TRBV2 and TRBJ1-5, with a weak D call TRBD1 (5 bases). Germline V gene data show CDR1 as SNHLY and CDR2 as FYNNEI. The CDR3 covers 13 residues. The CDR3 reads CASRIDSNQLQHF. CDR3 coding DNA: TGTGCCAGCAGAATCGACAGCAATCAGCTCCAGCATTTT.

The V call is TRBV29-1, the J call TRBJ2-1; TRBD2 aligns across 7 bases. Germline V CDR1 and CDR2: SQVTM, ANQGSEA. V was pared by 4 bases and J by 10 bases, with 10 bases of the junction left unmatched. CDR3 length equals 13 residues. This CDR3 is CSVVQRGLYEQFF. CDR3 in DNA: TGCAGCGTTGTTCAGCGGGGACTCTACGAGCAGTTCTTC.

Here the CDR3 reads CASSQEGTASGDTQYF. CDR3 coding DNA: TGTGCCAGCAGCCAAGAAGGAACGGCTAGCGGGGATACGCAGTATTTT. V usage is TRBV4-2 and J usage is TRBJ2-3; 8 bases map to TRBD2. With V trimmed by 0 bases and J by 6 bases, 8 bases remained unmatched. The CDR3 runs to 16 residues. CDR1 is LGHNA, CDR2 YNFKEQ, per germline.

This clonotype was seen more than once but under ten times. The rearrangement uses TRBV5-1 and TRBJ2-7, with TRBD1 identical over 7 bases. The CDR3 extends over 16 amino acids. V was clipped by 4 bases and J by 1 base; unmatched bases: 11. Per the germline V gene, CDR1 is SGHRS and CDR2 is YFSETQ. As DNA, the CDR3 is TGCGCCAGCAGCATGGGGACAGCGGCTAATTCCTACGAGCAGTACTTC. Translating it yields CASSMGTAANSYEQYF.

The gene calls are TRBV30 and TRBJ2-6; 8 nucleotides match TRBD2. The V and J ends lost 8 bases and 4 bases, in that order; junction bases with no gene match: 7. The CDR3 is 14 amino acids. Germline CDR1 and CDR2: GTSNPN and SVGIG (reference sequence). CDR3 in amino acids: CATSGGAGANVLTF. The CDR3 DNA reads as TGTGCCACATCGGGGGGGGCAGGGGCCAACGTCCTGACTTTC. Using reference TRBV30 and TRBJ2-6 for the parts outside the CDR3, the full variable domain is SQTIHQWPATLVQPVGSPLSLECTVEGTSNPNLYWYRQAAGRGLQLLFYSVGIGQISSEVPQNLSASRPQDRQFILSSKKLLLSDSGFYLCATSGGAGANVLTFGAGSRLTVL.